The 28 T cell receptor beta chains presented below share a single source sample, sequenced in a study of shared clonotypes between healthy human individuals. Method: immunoSEQ multiplex PCR; TCRdb's copy keeps in-frame clones and lacks some. The sample comprises about 2.2 million clones, 85% to 95% of which are singletons, and around 1.7% rests with the top ten. Naive CD8 cells comprised CD45RO-negative, CCR7-positively selected cells, excluding terminally differentiated effector memory CD45RA+ cells. The sample comprised naive CD8+ T cells from PBMCs. These TCRs come from a man aged 18 to 35 in good health. Some clones in this sample may be carry-over from other donors' samples.

The chain joins TRBV4-1 to TRBJ2-7; 10 bases fit TRBD1. J gave up 3 bases and V 2 bases, and 4 bases lay outside the gene matches. The CDR3 length is 15 residues. CDR1 MGHRA and CDR2 YSYEKL come from the germline V gene. The CDR3 sequence is CASSQPWTGGYEQYF. CDR3 coding DNA: TGCGCCAGCAGCCAACCCTGGACAGGGGGCTACGAGCAGTACTTC.

The chain combines TRBV11-2 with TRBJ1-2, with D possibly being TRBD1 (6 bases). This CDR3 has 14 amino acids. Trimming stripped 4 bases from V and 6 bases from J, with 15 bases between. Per the germline V gene, CDR1 is SGHAT and CDR2 is FQNNGV. The CDR3 region has the DNA TGTGCCAGCAGCTGGGCCGGGACAAGTAATGGCTACACCTTC. Protein product: CASSWAGTSNGYTF.

The genes are TRBV29-1 and TRBJ1-2; D is unclear. Germline CDR1 and CDR2: SQVTM and ANQGSEA. The CDR3 is 11 amino acids. The ends were cut back, 6 bases at V and 8 bases at J, with 13 bases in the middle. CDR3 bases: TGCAGCGTCCGCCCCATGGACGGCTACACCTTC. Translated: CSVRPMDGYTF.

This clone was observed a handful of times. This chain uses TRBV7-9 with TRBJ1-1; the D is unclear. The CDR3 length is 16 residues. V was trimmed by 7 bases and J by 2 bases, leaving 20 bases between them. Germline V lookup: CDR1 SEHNR, CDR2 FQNEAQ (reference sequence). In DNA form, the CDR3 reads TGTGCCAGCATCTGGGCAGGCCCCACAATCAACACTGAAGCTTTCTTT. Amino acids: CASIWAGPTINTEAFF. The whole variable domain, remainder taken from reference TRBV7-9 and TRBJ1-1, is DTGVSQNPRHKITKRGQNVTFRCDPISEHNRLYWYRQTLGQGPEFLTYFQNEAQLEKSRLLSDRFSAERPKGSFSTLEIQRTEQGDSAMYLCASIWAGPTINTEAFFGQGTRLTVV.

On this clone: The same CDR3 also results from other DNA sequences found in this sample. The chain links TRBV27 to TRBJ2-7; possible D gene TRBD1, 6 bases. The CDR3 length is 14 residues. In germline, CDR1 is MNHEY, CDR2 SMNVEV (reference sequence). Trimming removed 2 bases from V and 4 bases from J, with 12 bases in between. The CDR3 DNA reads TGTGCCAGCAGTTTAGGGGGCGGCAGGTACGAGCAGTACTTC. Protein: CASSLGGGRYEQYF.

The chain links TRBV11-2 to TRBJ2-7; TRBD1 might be the D (5 bases). Looked up from germline, CDR1 is SGHAT and CDR2 is FQNNGV. V gave up 5 bases and J gave up 2 bases, with 13 bases separating them. CDR3 length equals 14 residues. CDR3 region: CASSDGDSTYEQYF. CDR3 DNA: TGTGCCAGCAGCGATGGTGACAGTACCTACGAGCAGTACTTC.

A note on this clone: This sample also contains other DNA sequences that code for the same CDR3. CDR3 in amino acids: CAWWTSRNTEAFF. The CDR3 DNA is TGTGCCTGGTGGACCTCTCGGAACACTGAAGCTTTCTTT. This chain joins TRBV30 and TRBJ1-1, with D uncertain. The CDR3 contains 13 residues. Deletions cut 5 bases from V and 1 base from J, with 11 bases between. Germline CDR1 reads GTSNPN; CDR2 reads SVGIG (reference sequence).

The rearrangement joins TRBV5-1 to TRBJ2-7; D perhaps matches TRBD1 (5 bases). CDR1 and CDR2 from the germline V gene are SGHRS and YFSETQ. The CDR3 loop spans 15 amino acids. Trimming pared 3 bases from V and 0 bases from J, leaving 13 bases between. This CDR3 is CASSSTTVNSYEQYF. The CDR3 DNA sequence: TGCGCCAGCAGCTCGACGACAGTTAACTCCTACGAGCAGTACTTC.

The chain is built from TRBV27 and TRBJ2-2; 11 bases map to TRBD1. The V segment lost 3 bases and the J segment 5 bases; nucleotides outside the gene matches: 2. The CDR3 length is 15 residues. CDR1 and CDR2 from the germline V gene are MNHEY and SMNVEV (reference sequence). The CDR3 DNA reads TGTGCCAGCAGTTTTGGACAGGGGGCGACCGGGGAGCTGTTTTTT. It is translated as CASSFGQGATGELFF.

The chain recombines TRBV7-2 with TRBJ2-1; D is possibly TRBD1 or TRBD2 (5 bases each). Germline CDR1 SGHTA, CDR2 FQGNSA. Trimming left V 3 bases short and J 0 bases short, with 12 bases between. The CDR3 length is 16 residues. CDR3 nucleotides: TGTGCCAGCAGCTTTCGGGGCTTCAGCTCCTACAATGAGCAGTTCTTC. Its protein product is CASSFRGFSSYNEQFF.

This chain uses TRBV19 with TRBJ1-2; 9 positions match TRBD1. The CDR3 loop spans 12 amino acids. The germline V gene has CDR1 LNHDA and CDR2 SQIVND (reference sequence). The CDR3 bases are TGTGCATCCGGGACAGGGATTGTTGGCTACACCTTC. Translation: CASGTGIVGYTF.

The rearrangement joins TRBV19 to TRBJ2-1; TRBD2 aligns across 8 bases. The CDR3 length is 14 residues. The germline CDR1 and CDR2 sequences are LNHDA and SQIVND (reference sequence). J gave up 2 bases and V 8 bases, and 5 bases lay outside the gene matches. CDR3 loop: CASQLAVTYNEQFF. CDR3 nucleotide sequence: TGTGCCAGTCAACTAGCGGTCACCTACAATGAGCAGTTCTTC.

V usage is TRBV7-3 and J usage is TRBJ2-3; D remains unclear. The length of the CDR3 is 15 residues. Looked up from germline, CDR1 is SGHTA and CDR2 is FQGTGA. Trimming left V 1 base short and J 2 bases short, with 10 bases between. This CDR3 is CASSLRLSPTDTQYF. The CDR3 DNA follows: TGTGCCAGCAGCTTAAGGCTGTCGCCCACAGATACGCAGTATTTT.

This clone came up a few times. This sample also contains other DNA sequences that code for the same CDR3. The chain couples TRBV29-1 to TRBJ1-5; D uncertain. The CDR3 totals 13 residues. V lost 3 bases, J lost 0 bases, and 6 bases lay in between. CDR1 is SQVTM, CDR2 ANQGSEA, per germline. CDR3 in amino acids: CSVEEDSNQPQHF. The CDR3, as DNA: TGCAGCGTTGAGGAGGATAGCAATCAGCCCCAGCATTTT.

The rearrangement uses TRBV5-1 and TRBJ2-5; 8 nucleotides match TRBD2. V lost 4 bases and J lost 5; bases outside the gene matches: 10. CDR1 SGHRS and CDR2 YFSETQ come from the germline V gene. This CDR3 contains 15 residues. The DNA of the CDR3 is TGCGCCAGCAGCCTATCAGCGGGAGCACGGGAGACCCAGTACTTC. It translates to CASSLSAGARETQYF.

V gene TRBV4-2 combines with J gene TRBJ2-1; the D is unclear. The length of the CDR3 is 13 residues. Germline V gene sequence: CDR1 LGHNA, CDR2 YNFKEQ. With 4 bases removed from V and 4 bases from J, the gap between germline ends came to 8 bases. The CDR3, as DNA: TGTGCCAGCAGCCCCAGACTTTACAATGAGCAGTTCTTC. Translating gives CASSPRLYNEQFF.

The chain recombines TRBV5-8 with TRBJ1-1; maybe TRBD1 (5 bases). CDR1 is SGHTS, CDR2 YDEGEE, per germline. The CDR3 consists of 15 residues. Deletions cut 0 bases from V and 8 bases from J, with 17 bases between. The CDR3: CASSLGQRDPHEAFF. The CDR3 DNA reads as TGTGCCAGCAGCTTGGGACAGCGAGATCCCCACGAAGCTTTCTTT. Drawing the rest from reference TRBV5-8 and TRBJ1-1, the complete variable domain is EAGVTQSPTHLIKTRGQQATLRCSPISGHTSVYWYQQALGLGLQFLLWYDEGEERNRGNFPPRFSGRQFPNYSSELNVNALELEDSALYLCASSLGQRDPHEAFFGQGTRLTVV.

CDR3 sequence: CASSDVLLNEQFF. The CDR3 bases are TGTGCCAGCAGTGACGTCCTTTTGAATGAGCAGTTCTTC. This sequence joins TRBV6-1 and TRBJ2-1; D is ambiguous. Germline V gives CDR1 MNHNS, CDR2 SASEGT. Trimming stripped 3 bases from V and 7 bases from J, with 10 bases between. The CDR3 covers 13 residues.

The rearrangement links TRBV4-2 to TRBJ2-1; D remains unclear. This CDR3 is 15 amino acids long. V lost 1 base, J lost 4 bases, and 11 bases lay in between. Germline loops: CDR1 LGHNA, CDR2 YNFKEQ. The CDR3 reads CASSQVPGRYNEQFF. DNA of the CDR3: TGTGCCAGCAGCCAAGTTCCCGGGCGGTACAATGAGCAGTTCTTC.

The V gene is TRBV15, the J gene TRBJ2-7; D ambiguous. Trimming removed 5 bases at V and 3 bases at J, with 17 bases between. The CDR3 extends over 15 amino acids. Germline V gene lookup returns CDR1 LNHNV and CDR2 YYDKDF (reference sequence). Written as DNA, the CDR3 is TGTGCCACCAGCGGAAGGACGAGGCCTTACTACGAGCAGTACTTC. Its protein is CATSGRTRPYYEQYF.

A note on this clone: A read error may produce the germline difference seen at one junction end. The J gene is TRBJ1-1, the V gene TRBV16; 8 bases line up with TRBD1. CDR1 and CDR2 (germline): KGHSY, FQNENV. This CDR3 contains 14 residues. CDR3 nucleotides: TGTGCCAGCAACCAATATCCAGGGGGCCTTGAAGCTTTCTTT. It is translated as CASNQYPGGLEAFF.

This chain links TRBV5-1 with TRBJ2-1, with 11 bases identical to TRBD1. V lost 0 bases to trimming and J lost 3 bases; unmatched junction nucleotides: 8. The CDR3 is made up of 18 amino acids. Germline CDR1 SGHRS, CDR2 YFSETQ. The CDR3 region has the DNA TGCGCCAGCAGCTTGGGTCGGACAGGGGGCACTATCTACAATGAGCAGTTCTTC. This sequence encodes CASSLGRTGGTIYNEQFF.

The chain is built from TRBV28 and TRBJ2-7, with TRBD2 matching over 7 bases. Per germline, CDR1 MDHEN and CDR2 SYDVKM. The CDR3 covers 18 residues. V lost 5 bases, J lost 2 bases, and 18 bases stayed unmatched. CDR3 DNA sequence: TGTGCCAGCAGTCAGCCGAGGTTGAGGGAGGGACCCACCTACGAGCAGTACTTC. Amino acid sequence: CASSQPRLREGPTYEQYF. The entire variable domain, with the rest obtained from reference TRBV28 and TRBJ2-7, is as follows: DVKVTQSSRYLVKRTGEKVFLECVQDMDHENMFWYRQDPGLGLRLIYFSYDVKMKEKGDIPEGYSVSREKKERFSLILESASTNQTSMYLCASSQPRLREGPTYEQYFGPGTRLTVT.

The chain recombines TRBV10-2 with TRBJ1-2; 7 bases map to TRBD1. The CDR3 runs to 13 residues. Germline lookup yields CDR1 WSHSY and CDR2 SAAADI. With 7 bases clipped from V and 6 bases from J, the junction kept 8 bases outside the gene matches. CDR3 sequence (DNA): TGCGCCAGCACCGAAGACAGGGCTGATGGCTACACCTTC. It encodes CASTEDRADGYTF.

This chain links TRBV7-9 with TRBJ2-3; D is possibly TRBD2 (7 bases). This CDR3 comprises 17 residues. Trimming stripped 5 bases from V and 5 bases from J, with 23 bases between. CDR1 SEHNR and CDR2 FQNEAQ come from the germline V gene (reference sequence). CDR3 bases: TGTGCCAGCAGCCTATTCCCTGGGGGGGCGCGAAAAGATACGCAGTATTTT. It codes for CASSLFPGGARKDTQYF.

Of note for this clone: This sample includes further DNA sequences coding for the same CDR3. The chain joins TRBV30 to TRBJ2-7; no clear D. In germline, CDR1 is GTSNPN, CDR2 SVGIG (reference sequence). The CDR3 extends over 15 amino acids. The V end lost 3 bases, the J end lost 1 base, and 16 bases lay between the germline ends. CDR3 sequence reads: CAWSVVSGKSYEQYF. In DNA, the CDR3 is TGTGCCTGGAGCGTAGTGAGTGGGAAGTCCTACGAGCAGTACTTC.

This clone was observed a few times. The V call is TRBV2, the J call TRBJ1-1; TRBD1 aligns across 8 bases. Germline CDR1 reads SNHLY; CDR2 reads FYNNEI. The V gene end was trimmed by 5 bases and the J gene end by 4 bases; junction bases not matched to a gene: 3. The CDR3 extends over 13 amino acids. This chain's CDR3 is CASSLTGGTEAFF. CDR3 coding DNA: TGTGCCAGCAGTTTAACAGGGGGCACTGAAGCTTTCTTT.

V gene TRBV29-1 combines with J gene TRBJ2-1; 9 positions agree with TRBD1. J was trimmed by 0 bases and V by 3 bases; bases with no gene match: 6. CDR1 SQVTM and CDR2 ANQGSEA come from the germline V gene. This CDR3 spans 16 amino acids. The CDR3, as DNA: TGCAGCGTTGAGGACAGGGGACCCGGCTCCTACAATGAGCAGTTCTTC. Encoded protein: CSVEDRGPGSYNEQFF.